The rows below give T cell receptor beta chains drawn from one sample of a study of graft-versus-host responses after intestinal transplantation. Some clones are missing from TCRdb's copy, which holds only in-frame ones; the method was immunoSEQ multiplex PCR. In the table there are more than 50,000 clones, about 90% of which are singletons. The sample was PBMCs, taken less than 130 days after intestinal transplantation. These receptors were taken from a human patient who received an intestinal transplant, so some T cells may come from the graft donor. Each CDR3 is given with its conserved first and last residue. The D gene is left open where the match is weak. Size is omitted from some rows. Given values are once, few, many or a class for expanded clones.

TGTGCCAGCAGTTCTCGACGGTATAATTCACCCCTCCACTTT CASSSRRYNSPLHF . TRBJ1-6 TRBV28 .
TGTGCCAGCAGTGAAAAAGAGGGACGAAGATACGAGCAGTACTTC CASSEKEGRRYEQYF . TRBJ2-7 TRBV6-1 .
TGTGCCAGCAGCTTAGTCGGGGGGCCTGACAGGGTCGAAGCTTTCTTT CASSLVGGPDRVEAFF TRBD1 TRBJ1-1 TRBV7-9 .
TGTGCCATCAGTGAGGGAGCCCCGGGACAGGGGTCCCTCCACTTT CAISEGAPGQGSLHF TRBD1 TRBJ1-6 TRBV10-3 few
TGTGCCAGCAGTTTATCGCGGGGCCAAACCACTGAAGCTTTCTTT CASSLSRGQTTEAFF . TRBJ1-1 TRBV27 once
TGTGCCAGCAGTTTACAGGAGCAGTTCTTC CASSLQEQFF . TRBJ2-1 TRBV28 .
TGCGCCAGCAGCCAAGCTTTGAGGGGGCCCACCGGGGAGCTGTTTTTT CASSQALRGPTGELFF TRBD1 TRBJ2-2 TRBV4-1 .
TGTGCCAGCAGTGCGTCTCGAGAGCAGTACTTC CASSASREQYF . TRBJ2-7 TRBV2 .
TGTGCCAGCAGGACAGGGTCTGGAAACACCATATATTTT CASRTGSGNTIYF TRBD1 TRBJ1-3 TRBV6-5 few
TGTGCCACCAGCAGAGCCGAGGGACAATCCTACGAGCAGTACTTC CATSRAEGQSYEQYF . TRBJ2-7 TRBV15 .
TGTGCCACCAGCAGAGGTAGCAGGGAGGACACCGGGGAGCTGTTTTTT CATSRGSREDTGELFF . TRBJ2-2 TRBV15 .
TGCAGCGTTGAATCCGGCACCTTGAACACCGGGGAGCTGTTTTTT CSVESGTLNTGELFF . TRBJ2-2 TRBV29-1 .
TGTGCCAGCAGTTTACAAAGCGGGGGGACCCTGTACGAGCAGTACTTC CASSLQSGGTLYEQYF TRBD2 TRBJ2-7 TRBV27 .
TGTGCCAGCAGCTCGGACAGGGCGAAGGGTAGTCGGTTCAAAAACATTCAGTACTTC CASSSDRAKGSRFKNIQYF TRBD1 TRBJ2-4 TRBV5-5 once
TGCGCCAGCCAGAGACGGGGGTACCCGCTCGACAATGAGCAGTTCTTC CASQRRGYPLDNEQFF . TRBJ2-1 TRBV10-1 .